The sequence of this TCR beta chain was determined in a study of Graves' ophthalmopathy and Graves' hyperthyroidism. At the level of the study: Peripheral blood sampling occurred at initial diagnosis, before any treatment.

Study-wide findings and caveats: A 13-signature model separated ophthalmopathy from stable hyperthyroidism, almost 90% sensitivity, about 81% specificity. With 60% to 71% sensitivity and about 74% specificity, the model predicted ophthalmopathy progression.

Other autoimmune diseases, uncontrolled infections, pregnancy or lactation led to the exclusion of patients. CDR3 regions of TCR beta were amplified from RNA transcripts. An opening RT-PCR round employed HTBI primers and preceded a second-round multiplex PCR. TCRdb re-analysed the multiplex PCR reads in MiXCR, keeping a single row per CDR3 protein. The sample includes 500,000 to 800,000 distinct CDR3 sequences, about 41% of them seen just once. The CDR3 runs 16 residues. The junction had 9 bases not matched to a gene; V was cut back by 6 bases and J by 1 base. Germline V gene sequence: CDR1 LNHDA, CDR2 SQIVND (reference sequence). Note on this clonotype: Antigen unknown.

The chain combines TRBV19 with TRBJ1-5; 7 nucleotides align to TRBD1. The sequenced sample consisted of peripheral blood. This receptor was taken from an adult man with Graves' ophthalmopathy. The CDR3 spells CASSTGAGVSNQPQHF. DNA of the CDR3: TGTGCCAGTAGCACAGGGGCCGGGGTGAGCAATCAGCCCCAGCATTTT.